This T cell receptor beta chain is drawn from a study of blood T cells in healthy people across ages. Each donor supplied approximately 10 milliliters of peripheral blood. Comments on this clonotype: Its antigen is unidentified.

Together with a sample-barcoded 5' primer, a J-beta primer mix was included in a second PCR lasting roughly 6 to 12 cycles. TCRdb reprocessed the 5' RACE reads with MiXCR, giving one entry per CDR3 protein. The sample has 1.5 million to 2 million distinct CDR3 sequences, roughly 50% seen once. Study findings and constraints: The CMV status of each donor remained undetermined, and this could have confounded shifts in expanded clonotypes. Per-million-T-cell TCR beta diversity fell roughly linearly with age.

Germline V gene sequence: CDR1 LNHDA, CDR2 SQIVND (reference sequence). Trimming at V came to 7 bases and at J to 2 bases, leaving 12 bases not matched to a gene. The CDR3 is 16 amino acids. This TCR was recovered from a woman aged 40 to 50 in good health. J is TRBJ2-3 and V is TRBV19; 7 bases match TRBD2. The sequenced sample consisted of blood. This chain's CDR3 is CASTPGPAGPTDTQYF. As DNA, the CDR3 is TGTGCCAGTACCCCTGGACCAGCGGGACCCACAGATACGCAGTATTTT. Using reference TRBV19 and TRBJ2-3 for the parts outside the CDR3, the full variable domain is DGGITQSPKYLFRKEGQNVTLSCEQNLNHDAMYWYRQDPGQGLRLIYYSQIVNDFQKGDIAEGYSVSREKKESFPLTVTSAQKNPTAFYLCASTPGPAGPTDTQYFGPGTRLTVL.